This T cell receptor beta chain was found in a study of shared clonotypes between healthy human individuals. To note about this clone: The antigen is undetermined.

Naive CD45RA+ and memory CD45RA-negative subsets were split from CD4+ cells. The ends were cut back, 5 bases at V and 8 bases at J, with 13 bases in the middle. This CDR3 comprises 12 residues. Germline CDR1 is SGDLS and CDR2 is YYNGEE. DNA at 200 ng, approximately 30,000 T cell genomes, went into sorted-subset replicate PCRs. Some clones are missing from TCRdb's copy, which holds only in-frame ones; the method was immunoSEQ multiplex PCR. The sample yields some 2.4 million clones, under 95% seen once. Regarding the study as a whole: Naive subsets generally exceeded memory subsets in estimated richness. Sharing across four donors was seen in around 5.1% of naive CD4 clonotypes.

The rearrangement joins TRBV9 to TRBJ1-1; no clear D gene. Sequencing was carried out using naive CD4+ T cells from PBMCs. Subset specified: CD45RA+ positively selected. The receptor's source is a man aged 18 to 29 in good health. Some clones in this sample may be carry-over from other donors' samples. The CDR3 region has the DNA TGTGCCAGCAGTGCCAGTGGGCTGGAAGCTTTCTTT. As protein: CASSASGLEAFF.